Following are 21 T cell receptor beta chains from one sample sequenced in a study of OX40 agonist ivuxolimab in advanced cancers. Data came from immunoSEQ multiplex PCR; TCRdb stores just in-frame clones and leaves some out. This table holds tens of thousands of clones, 91% found once. The sample in question was CD4+ or CD8+ T cells sorted from blood, obtained in a trial of the OX40 agonist ivuxolimab. The source of these receptors is an adult with an advanced solid tumor such as melanoma, head and neck, liver or kidney cancer.

This chain joins TRBV28 and TRBJ1-1, with 12 bases matching TRBD1. CDR1 is MDHEN, CDR2 SYDVKM, per germline. The CDR3 is 17 residues long. V shed 4 bases, J shed 5 bases, and the junction held 11 bases outside the gene matches. CDR3 residues: CASSSSGQGAPGTEAFF. Here the CDR3 DNA reads TGTGCCAGCAGTTCCTCGGGACAGGGGGCGCCGGGGACTGAAGCTTTCTTT. The whole variable domain, remainder taken from reference TRBV28 and TRBJ1-1, is DVKVTQSSRYLVKRTGEKVFLECVQDMDHENMFWYRQDPGLGLRLIYFSYDVKMKEKGDIPEGYSVSREKKERFSLILESASTNQTSMYLCASSSSGQGAPGTEAFFGQGTRLTVV.

The chain is built from TRBV9 and TRBJ1-4, with no clear D. CDR3 length equals 14 residues. In germline, CDR1 is SGDLS, CDR2 YYNGEE. Trimming shortened V by 3 bases and J by 8 bases, and 14 bases separated the two germline ends. CDR3 amino acids: CASSARLNAEKLFF. The CDR3 DNA reads as TGTGCCAGCAGCGCTCGGCTTAACGCAGAAAAACTGTTTTTT.

This chain links TRBV5-5 with TRBJ1-2; 10 bases match TRBD1. Unmatched junction bases numbered 6, after V lost 0 bases and J lost 4 bases. CDR1 and CDR2 from the germline V gene are SGHKS and YYEKEE (reference sequence). The CDR3 sequence is 16 residues long. The CDR3 sequence is CASSLGRQGASYGYTF. The CDR3 region has the DNA TGTGCCAGCAGCTTGGGAAGACAGGGGGCATCCTATGGCTACACCTTC.

The CDR3 sequence is CASSVGLTSGANVLTF. CDR3 DNA sequence: TGTGCCAGCAGTGTGGGTTTGACCTCTGGGGCCAACGTCCTGACTTTC. The rearrangement links TRBV2 to TRBJ2-6; D is uncertain. Trimming left V 4 bases short and J 0 bases short, with 10 bases between. Per the germline V gene, CDR1 is SNHLY and CDR2 is FYNNEI. The CDR3 consists of 16 residues.

CDR3 in amino acids: CASSAGGVYEQYF. CDR3 sequence (DNA): TGTGCCAGCAGTGCAGGGGGCGTCTACGAGCAGTACTTC. The chain recombines TRBV6-1 with TRBJ2-7; TRBD1 matches at 8 bases. CDR1 is MNHNS, CDR2 SASEGT, per germline. Trimming removed 4 bases from V and 3 bases from J; junction bases left unmatched: 2. This CDR3 spans 13 amino acids.

This chain joins TRBV18 and TRBJ1-1, with TRBD1 matching 7 bases. The CDR3 extends over 14 amino acids. Germline CDR1 KGHSH, CDR2 LQKENI. Losses at the gene ends were 3 bases for V and 5 bases for J; bases not matched to a gene: 6. The CDR3 DNA reads TGTGCCAGCTCACCTCAGGGGGTGGAGACTGAAGCTTTCTTT. This sequence encodes CASSPQGVETEAFF.

The chain combines TRBV30 with TRBJ1-2; a possible D gene is TRBD1 (5 bases). Trimming took off 3 bases at V and 2 bases at J, with 7 bases between the two ends. Germline V CDR1 and CDR2: GTSNPN, SVGIG (reference sequence). The CDR3 is made up of 12 amino acids. The CDR3 sequence: CAWRTENYGYTF. The CDR3, as DNA: TGTGCCTGGAGGACAGAGAACTATGGCTACACCTTC. Together with reference TRBV30 and TRBJ1-2, the CDR3 gives the full variable domain: SQTIHQWPATLVQPVGSPLSLECTVEGTSNPNLYWYRQAAGRGLQLLFYSVGIGQISSEVPQNLSASRPQDRQFILSSKKLLLSDSGFYLCAWRTENYGYTFGSGTRLTVV.

The rearrangement links TRBV6-6 to TRBJ1-5; the match to TRBD1 covers 8 bases. CDR3 length: 14 amino acids. Germline V gene sequence: CDR1 MNHNY, CDR2 SVGAGI (reference sequence). The V gene end was trimmed by 7 bases and the J gene end by 6 bases; junction bases not matched to a gene: 8. CDR3 loop: CASTMTGVGQPQHF. In nucleotides, the CDR3 is TGTGCCAGCACCATGACAGGGGTGGGTCAGCCCCAGCATTTT.

The rearrangement joins TRBV5-1 to TRBJ1-1; 9 positions match TRBD1. Germline lookup yields CDR1 SGHRS and CDR2 YFSETQ. V gave up 0 bases and J gave up 1 base; unmatched junction bases: 1. The CDR3 extends over 15 amino acids. The CDR3 loop reads CASSLDRGQNTEAFF. The CDR3 DNA reads as TGCGCCAGCAGCTTGGACAGGGGGCAGAACACTGAAGCTTTCTTT.

This clone was picked up a small number of times. The chain carries TRBV6-4 and TRBJ1-5; D possibly corresponds to TRBD1 (5 bases). The CDR3 runs to 13 residues. The germline V gene has CDR1 MRHNA and CDR2 SNTAGT. V was pared by 3 bases and J by 9 bases, with 12 bases between. CDR3 in DNA: TGTGCCAGCAGTGATACTCAGGGTTCGCCCCAGCATTTT. Protein sequence: CASSDTQGSPQHF.

The chain uses TRBV19 and TRBJ2-2; the match to TRBD1 covers 7 bases. This CDR3 is 14 amino acids long. Germline V gene sequence: CDR1 LNHDA, CDR2 SQIVND (reference sequence). V lost 7 bases, J lost 2 bases, and 4 bases stayed unmatched. The CDR3 DNA reads TGTGCCAGTACAGGGGACAGAAACACCGGGGAGCTGTTTTTT. Amino acids: CASTGDRNTGELFF.

By its share, this clone is medium-sized. The genes are TRBV27 and TRBJ2-1; 10 bases line up with TRBD2. V trimming: 5 bases; J trimming: 6 bases; junction bases outside the gene matches: 7. The CDR3 extends over 15 amino acids. Looked up from germline, CDR1 is MNHEY and CDR2 is SMNVEV (reference sequence). CDR3 in DNA: TGTGCCAGCAGTCCGAGAGCGGGAGGGCCCAATGAGCAGTTCTTC. As protein: CASSPRAGGPNEQFF.

V and J are TRBV7-9 and TRBJ1-2; 9 nucleotides match TRBD1. This CDR3 spans 15 amino acids. J was trimmed by 4 bases and V by 4 bases; bases with no gene match: 7. CDR1 and CDR2 from the germline V gene are SEHNR and FQNEAQ (reference sequence). CDR3 DNA: TGTGCCAGCAGCTCGCTAAGGACAGGGGCCTATGGCTACACCTTC. It specifies CASSSLRTGAYGYTF.

The rearrangement joins TRBV6-5 to TRBJ2-3; the match to TRBD1 covers 9 bases. The trim removed 2 bases at V and 8 bases at J, leaving 11 bases unmatched. CDR1 MNHEY and CDR2 SVGAGI come from the germline V gene. This CDR3 contains 16 residues. The CDR3 sequence: CASSYRPGQGPVTQYF. The CDR3, as DNA: TGTGCCAGCAGTTACCGTCCGGGACAGGGACCGGTTACGCAGTATTTT.

The chain links TRBV30 to TRBJ1-4, with D maybe TRBD1 (6 bases). Trimming took off 1 base at V and 1 base at J, with 10 bases between the two ends. This CDR3 has 15 residues. CDR1 is GTSNPN and CDR2 is SVGIG in the germline V gene (reference sequence). The CDR3 nucleotides are TGTGCCTGGAGTGATGTAGGGGGAACTAATGAAAAACTGTTTTTT. Translating it yields CAWSDVGGTNEKLFF.

The V gene is TRBV30, the J gene TRBJ1-5; 9 nucleotides agree with TRBD1. The CDR3 spans 14 residues. V was clipped by 2 bases and J by 6 bases; unmatched bases: 5. Germline V gene data show CDR1 as GTSNPN and CDR2 as SVGIG (reference sequence). CDR3 sequence reads: CAWSIQGASQPQHF. In nucleotides, the CDR3 is TGTGCCTGGAGTATACAGGGGGCGAGTCAGCCCCAGCATTTT.

The gene calls are TRBV7-2 and TRBJ2-4, with D possibly being TRBD1 (5 bases). The CDR3 contains 15 residues. Germline-derived CDR1 and CDR2 are SGHTA and FQGNSA. The V gene lost 1 base and the J gene lost 2 bases, with 9 bases spanning the gap. CDR3 sequence: CASSLDSGTKNIQYF. The CDR3 nucleotides are TGTGCCAGCAGCTTAGATTCAGGGACCAAAAACATTCAGTACTTC. Using reference TRBV7-2 and TRBJ2-4 for the parts outside the CDR3, the full variable domain is GAGVSQSPSNKVTEKGKDVELRCDPISGHTALYWYRQSLGQGLEFLIYFQGNSAPDKSGLPSDRFSAERTGGSVSTLTIQRTQQEDSAVYLCASSLDSGTKNIQYFGAGTRLSVL.

A word on this clone: An end of the junction differs from the germline gene, which may be a read error. This sequence joins TRBV19 and TRBJ2-2; perhaps TRBD2 as D (7 bases). Germline V gene data show CDR1 as LNHDA and CDR2 as SQIVND (reference sequence). The CDR3 is 15 residues long. In DNA form, the CDR3 reads TGTGCCAGTAGTCCTTTTCGGGGGGCGGTCGGGAAGCTGTTTTTT. Its translation is CASSPFRGAVGKLFF.

This CDR3 reads CASRTLDRLNTEAFF. In DNA, the CDR3 is TGTGCCAGCAGAACCTTGGACAGGTTGAACACTGAAGCTTTCTTT. The V gene is TRBV6-5, the J gene TRBJ1-1, with 7 nucleotides matching TRBD1. The CDR3 is 15 residues long. The V gene's germline CDR1 is MNHEY and CDR2 SVGAGI. The V and J ends lost 6 bases and 0 bases, in that order; junction bases with no gene match: 7.

The CDR3 reads CASSLVLAGGEETQYF. The CDR3 DNA follows: TGTGCCAGCAGCTTAGTTCTAGCGGGGGGGGAGGAGACCCAGTACTTC. The V call is TRBV7-6, the J call TRBJ2-5; TRBD2 matches at 12 bases. The CDR3 consists of 16 residues. With V trimmed by 1 base and J by 5 bases, 5 bases remained unmatched. Germline-derived CDR1 and CDR2 are SGHVS and FNYEAQ.

The chain uses TRBV19 and TRBJ2-7, with unresolved D. The CDR3 consists of 13 residues. With 2 bases removed from V and 2 bases from J, the gap between germline ends came to 7 bases. Per the germline V gene, CDR1 is LNHDA and CDR2 is SQIVND (reference sequence). The CDR3 DNA reads TGTGCCAGTAGTATAAGAGGTACCTACGAGCAGTACTTC. This encodes CASSIRGTYEQYF.